This T cell receptor beta chain was recorded in a study of Graves' ophthalmopathy and Graves' hyperthyroidism. At the level of the study: Peripheral blood samples were taken at initial diagnosis, before any treatment.

Study observations and caveats: With roughly 69% sensitivity and roughly 76% specificity, the model predicted ophthalmopathy progression. Blood samples also showed most expanded thyroid clonotypes exceeding 0.001 frequency.

From RNA, the CDR3 regions of TCR beta chains were amplified and sequenced. RT-PCR was first run with HTBI primers, then multiplex PCR in a second round. Using its own MiXCR run on the multiplex PCR reads, TCRdb lists one record per CDR3 protein. This sample yields around 400,000 distinct CDR3 sequences, of which approximately 21% are seen a single time; roughly 3% belongs to the top ten. Trimming pared 3 bases from V and 4 bases from J, leaving 9 bases between. The CDR3 spans 13 residues. The germline gives CDR1 SNHLY, CDR2 FYNNEI. This clonotype showed up just once. Its antigen is not identified. This TCR was sampled from a woman younger than 30 with stable Graves' hyperthyroidism. The sample consisted of peripheral blood. This chain connects TRBV2 to TRBJ1-1; maybe TRBD1 (5 bases). CDR3 in DNA: TGTGCCAGCAGTGACAGGGTAAGCACTGAAGCTTTCTTT. Translation: CASSDRVSTEAFF. Filled out from reference TRBV2 and TRBJ1-1, the complete variable domain reads EPEVTQTPSHQVTQMGQEVILRCVPISNHLYFYWYRQILGQKVEFLVSFYNNEISEKSEIFDDQFSVERPDGSNFTLKIRSTKLEDSAMYFCASSDRVSTEAFFGQGTRLTVV.